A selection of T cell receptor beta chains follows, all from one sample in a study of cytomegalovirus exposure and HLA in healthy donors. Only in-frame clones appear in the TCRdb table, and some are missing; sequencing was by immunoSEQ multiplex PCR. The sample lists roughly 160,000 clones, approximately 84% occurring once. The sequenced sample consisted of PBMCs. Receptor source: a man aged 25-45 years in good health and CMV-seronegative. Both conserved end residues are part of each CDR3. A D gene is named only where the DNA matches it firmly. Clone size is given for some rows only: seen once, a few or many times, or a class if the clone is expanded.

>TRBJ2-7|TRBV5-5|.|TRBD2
TGTGCCAGCAGCCAGACTAGCGGGAGTTTTTACGAGCAGTACTTC
CASSQTSGSFYEQYF
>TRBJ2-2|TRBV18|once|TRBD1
TGTGCCAGCTCACCACCCGCAGGGGGCACCGGGGAGCTGTTTTTT
CASSPPAGGTGELFF
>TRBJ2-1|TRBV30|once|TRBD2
TGTGCCTGGAGTCGGGGCGGGGGGGACTACAATGAGCAGTTCTTC
CAWSRGGGDYNEQFF
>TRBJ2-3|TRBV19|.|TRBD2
TGTGCCAGTAGACCCCCTGGACTAGCGACAGATACGCAGTATTTT
CASRPPGLATDTQYF
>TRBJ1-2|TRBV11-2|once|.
TGTGCCAGCAGCTTAGGTCCCGGTTACTATGGCTACACCTTC
CASSLGPGYYGYTF
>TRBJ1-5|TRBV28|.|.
TGTGCCAGCAGTTCAGGGTTTCGTGGCAATCAGCCCCAGCATTTT
CASSSGFRGNQPQHF
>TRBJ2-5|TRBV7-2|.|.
TGTGCCAGCAGCTCTCAAGCACAAGAGACCCAGTACTTC
CASSSQAQETQYF
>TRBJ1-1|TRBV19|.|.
TGTGCCAGTAGCCAACAGACATTCACTGAAGCTTTCTTT
CASSQQTFTEAFF
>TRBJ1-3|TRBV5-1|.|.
TGCGCCAGCAGCCAAGGGGAGGCTGGAAACACCATATATTTT
CASSQGEAGNTIYF
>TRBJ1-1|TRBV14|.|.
TGTGCCAGCAGCCACAGGGAAAACACTGAAGCTTTCTTT
CASSHRENTEAFF
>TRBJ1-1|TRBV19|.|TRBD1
TGTGCCAGTAGTCCAGGACAGGGTGCTGAAGCTTTCTTT
CASSPGQGAEAFF
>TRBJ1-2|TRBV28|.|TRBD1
TGTGCCAGCAGTCGGACAGGGAACCCTCTCTATGGCTACACCTTC
CASSRTGNPLYGYTF
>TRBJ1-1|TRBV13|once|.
TGTGCCAGCAGCTGGGCCGGGACTGTAAACACTGAAGCTTTCTTT
CASSWAGTVNTEAFF
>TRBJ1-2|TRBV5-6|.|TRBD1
TGTGCCAGCAGCGGGACAGGTACCTATGGCTACACCTTC
CASSGTGTYGYTF
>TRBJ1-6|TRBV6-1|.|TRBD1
TGTGCCAGCAGTGAAATCGGGACAGCCTATAATTCACCCCTCCACTTT
CASSEIGTAYNSPLHF
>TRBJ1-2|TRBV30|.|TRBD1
TGTGCCTGGGCCATGCCGGGACAGGGGGAAAGATATGGCTACACCTTC
CAWAMPGQGERYGYTF
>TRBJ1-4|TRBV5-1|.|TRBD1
TGCGCCAGCAGCCGAACGGGGACAGACGGGGAAAAACTGTTTTTT
CASSRTGTDGEKLFF
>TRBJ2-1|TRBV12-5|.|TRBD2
TGTGCTAGTGGTTTGGTACGGCGGCAGGCTAGCGGCTACAATGAGCAGTTCTTC
CASGLVRRQASGYNEQFF
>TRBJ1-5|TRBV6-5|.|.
TGTGCCAGCAGTCGGCAGGGCGAAATCCATCAGCCCCAGCATTTT
CASSRQGEIHQPQHF
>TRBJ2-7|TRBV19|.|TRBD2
TGTGCCAGTAGTAGGGGGACTAGTGGGAGCTCCTACGAGCAGTACTTC
CASSRGTSGSSYEQYF
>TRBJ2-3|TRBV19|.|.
TGTGCCAGTAGTGTAATAGCGGTTAGCACAGATACGCAGTATTTT
CASSVIAVSTDTQYF
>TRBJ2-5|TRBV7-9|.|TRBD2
TGTGCCAGCAGCTTAGTCGGGGGCGGGGGGGAGCAGTACTTC
CASSLVGGGGEQYF
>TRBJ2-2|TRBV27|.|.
TGTGCCAGCAGTTTGGAGTGGGGCCAGCCTGGGGAGCTGTTTTTT
CASSLEWGQPGELFF
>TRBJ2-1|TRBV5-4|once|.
TGTGCCAGCAGCGTGGACTGGATGGAGGAGCAGTTCTTC
CASSVDWMEEQFF
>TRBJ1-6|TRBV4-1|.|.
TGCGCCAGCAGCCAAGGACTCTTCCCCCTCCACTTT
CASSQGLFPLHF
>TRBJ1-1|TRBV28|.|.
TGTGCCAGCACCACAGGTGGACAGAGCCTTGAAGCTTTCTTT
CASTTGGQSLEAFF
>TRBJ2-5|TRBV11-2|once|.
TGTGCCAGCAGCCTGCGAGGGGGAAAACAAGAGACCCAGTACTTC
CASSLRGGKQETQYF
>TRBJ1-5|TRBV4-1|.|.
TGCGCCAGCACCCCGAGAGGTGATGGCAATCAGCCCCAGCATTTT
CASTPRGDGNQPQHF
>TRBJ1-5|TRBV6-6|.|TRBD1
TGTGCCAGCAGTGGACAGGGGGGAAGCAATCAGCCCCAGCATTTT
CASSGQGGSNQPQHF
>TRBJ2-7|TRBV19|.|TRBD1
TGTGCCAGTAGTCCCTCGGGGACAGCCTACGAGCAGTACTTC
CASSPSGTAYEQYF
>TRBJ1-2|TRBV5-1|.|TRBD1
TGCGCCAGCGCCCGGGACAGGGTCGACTATGGCTACACCTTC
CASARDRVDYGYTF
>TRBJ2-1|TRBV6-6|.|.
TGTGCCAGCAGAAGACGACTAACCGCCCGCAATGAGCAGTTCTTC
CASRRRLTARNEQFF
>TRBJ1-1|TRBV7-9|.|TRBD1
TGTGCCAGCAGCTTGGGGACAGTGTACACCGAGACTGAAGCTTTCTTT
CASSLGTVYTETEAFF
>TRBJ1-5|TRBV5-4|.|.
TGTGCCAGCAGCCCAGACAGGTATGGGCCCCAGCATTTT
CASSPDRYGPQHF
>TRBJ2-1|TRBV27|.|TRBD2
TGTGCCAGCACCCGGGGACTAGCGGGGTCCTACAATGAGCAGTTCTTC
CASTRGLAGSYNEQFF
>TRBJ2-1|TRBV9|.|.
TGTGCCAGCAGCGTAGCCTCTGAGTACAATGAGCAGTTCTTC
CASSVASEYNEQFF
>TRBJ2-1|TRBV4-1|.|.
TGCGCCAGCAGCCAAGCGAGACAGTCCTACAATGAGCAGTTCTTC
CASSQARQSYNEQFF
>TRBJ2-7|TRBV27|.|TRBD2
TGTGCCAGCAGTCCCACGCGGGGGACGACCTACGAGCAGTACTTC
CASSPTRGTTYEQYF
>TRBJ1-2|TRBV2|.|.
TGTGCCAGCAGTGTAGAGGGTAGATATGGCTACACCTTC
CASSVEGRYGYTF
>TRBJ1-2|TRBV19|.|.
TGTGCCAGTATCCTACGGGGGGTTCATTCCCTATTTTACTATGGCTACACCTTC
CASILRGVHSLFYYGYTF
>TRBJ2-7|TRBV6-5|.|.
TGTGCCAGCAGTTACGGGGGGGCGTCCACCTACGAGCAGTACTTC
CASSYGGASTYEQYF
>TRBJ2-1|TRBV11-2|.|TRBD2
TGTGCCAGCAGCATAACTAGCGGGCCATACAATGAGCAGTTCTTC
CASSITSGPYNEQFF
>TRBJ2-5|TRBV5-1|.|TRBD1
TGCGCCAGCAGCCGACTAGGGACAGGGGGAGAGACCCAGTACTTC
CASSRLGTGGETQYF
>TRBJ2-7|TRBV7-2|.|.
TGTGCCAGCAGCTTAGACGGCAGGGCAACCTACGAGCAGTACTTC
CASSLDGRATYEQYF
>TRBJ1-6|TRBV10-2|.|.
TGCGCCAGCAGCACACCGGGGGTGGGATCACCCCTCCACTTT
CASSTPGVGSPLHF
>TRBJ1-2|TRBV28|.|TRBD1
TGTGCCACCGGAGACAGGGGTTATGGCTACACCTTC
CATGDRGYGYTF
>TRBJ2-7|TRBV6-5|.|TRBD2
TGTGCCAGCAGGACTAGCGGCTACGAGCAGTACTTC
CASRTSGYEQYF
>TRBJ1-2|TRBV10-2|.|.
TGCGCCAGTAGACAGAACTATGGCTACACCTTC
CASRQNYGYTF
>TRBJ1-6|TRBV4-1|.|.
TGCGCCAGCAGCCAAGGGCTTTTTCCTCTCCACTTT
CASSQGLFPLHF
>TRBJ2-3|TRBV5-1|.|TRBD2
TGCGCCAGCAGCTTGGCCGGGGGGAGCACAGATACGCAGTATTTT
CASSLAGGSTDTQYF
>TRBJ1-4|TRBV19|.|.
TGTGCCAGTAGCCGAACCGGGACCGGAGGGGAAAAACTGTTTTTT
CASSRTGTGGEKLFF
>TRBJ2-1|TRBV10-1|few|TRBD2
TGCGCCAGCAGCGCTGGACTAGCGGGGCGTTACAATGAGCAGTTCTTC
CASSAGLAGRYNEQFF
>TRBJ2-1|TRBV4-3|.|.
TGCGCCAGCAGCCAAGATGCTGGCGGATCCTACAATGAGCAGTTCTTC
CASSQDAGGSYNEQFF
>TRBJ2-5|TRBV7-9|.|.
TGTGCCAGCAGCTTGTGGGCACGACAGAAAGAGACCCAGTACTTC
CASSLWARQKETQYF
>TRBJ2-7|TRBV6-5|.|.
TGTGCCAGCAGCAACTCCTACGAGCAGTACTTC
CASSNSYEQYF
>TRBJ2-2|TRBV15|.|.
TGTGCCACCAGCAGAGTAAGAGATCCGAACACCGGGGAGCTGTTTTTT
CATSRVRDPNTGELFF
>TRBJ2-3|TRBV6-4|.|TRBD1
TGTGCCAGCAGTGACGGGACAGTCACAGATACGCAGTATTTT
CASSDGTVTDTQYF
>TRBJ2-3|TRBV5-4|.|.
TGTGCCAGCAGCTTGGCCGCAGGCCAGCGGACAGATACGCAGTATTTT
CASSLAAGQRTDTQYF
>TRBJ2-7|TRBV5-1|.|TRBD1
TGCGCCAGCAGCGGACAGGGGGGGATTTCGGACGAGCAGTACTTC
CASSGQGGISDEQYF